Listed here are 4 T cell receptor beta chains from one sample, sequenced in a study of cytomegalovirus exposure and HLA in healthy donors. Primers: 60 Vbeta forward and 13 Jbeta reverse. Sequencing used immunoSEQ multiplex PCR; TCRdb keeps in-frame clones, though not all of them. The table records over 110,000 clones, 82% of them present only once. Sequenced: PBMCs. The receptor set was obtained from a male donor in good health and CMV-seronegative.

Concerning this clone: Germline and junction disagree at one end, which may indicate a read error. As DNA, the CDR3 is TGTTCCAGCAGCTTAGCACTCACTGAAGCTTTCTTT. Translating it yields CSSSLALTEAFF. V is TRBV7-9 and J is TRBJ1-1; no reliable D call. CDR1 and CDR2 (germline): SEHNR, FQNEAQ (reference sequence). The CDR3 is 12 residues long.

This chain connects TRBV7-6 to TRBJ2-7, with 8 nucleotides matching TRBD2. V was clipped by 2 bases and J by 6 bases; unmatched bases: 12. There are 16 residues in the CDR3. From germline, CDR1 is SGHVS and CDR2 FNYEAQ. The CDR3 sequence is CASSLSVAGSTGEQYF. Here the CDR3 DNA reads TGTGCCAGCAGCTTATCAGTAGCGGGGTCTACCGGCGAGCAGTACTTC.

CDR3 coding DNA: TGTGCCAGCAGCTTAGCGGGAGGGCCCAACACCGGGGAGCTGTTTTTT. This encodes CASSLAGGPNTGELFF. The chain carries TRBV7-6 and TRBJ2-2; 7 nucleotides line up with TRBD2. V was pared by 0 bases and J by 2 bases, with 3 bases of the junction left unmatched. The germline V gene has CDR1 SGHVS and CDR2 FNYEAQ. The CDR3 runs 16 residues.

V usage is TRBV27 and J usage is TRBJ1-5; TRBD1 agrees at 7 bases. The ends lost 4 bases at V and 1 base at J; junction bases unmatched: 4. From germline, CDR1 is MNHEY and CDR2 SMNVEV (reference sequence). The CDR3 totals 15 residues. The CDR3 reads CASSSQGLSNQPQHF. The CDR3 region has the DNA TGTGCCAGCAGTTCACAGGGGTTGAGCAATCAGCCCCAGCATTTT.